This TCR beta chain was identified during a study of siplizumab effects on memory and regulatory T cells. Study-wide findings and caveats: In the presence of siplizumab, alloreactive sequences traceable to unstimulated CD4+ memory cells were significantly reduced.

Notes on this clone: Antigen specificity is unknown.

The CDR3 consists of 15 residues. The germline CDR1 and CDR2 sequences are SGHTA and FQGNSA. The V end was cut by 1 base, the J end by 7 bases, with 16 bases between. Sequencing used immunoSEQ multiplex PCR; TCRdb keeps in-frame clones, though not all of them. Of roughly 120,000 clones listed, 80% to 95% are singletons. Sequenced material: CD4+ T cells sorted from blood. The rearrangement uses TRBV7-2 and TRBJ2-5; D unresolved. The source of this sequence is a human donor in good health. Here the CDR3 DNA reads TGTGCCAGCAGCTTAGAGGGCGCAGGCATGGGGACCCAGTACTTC. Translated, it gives CASSLEGAGMGTQYF.